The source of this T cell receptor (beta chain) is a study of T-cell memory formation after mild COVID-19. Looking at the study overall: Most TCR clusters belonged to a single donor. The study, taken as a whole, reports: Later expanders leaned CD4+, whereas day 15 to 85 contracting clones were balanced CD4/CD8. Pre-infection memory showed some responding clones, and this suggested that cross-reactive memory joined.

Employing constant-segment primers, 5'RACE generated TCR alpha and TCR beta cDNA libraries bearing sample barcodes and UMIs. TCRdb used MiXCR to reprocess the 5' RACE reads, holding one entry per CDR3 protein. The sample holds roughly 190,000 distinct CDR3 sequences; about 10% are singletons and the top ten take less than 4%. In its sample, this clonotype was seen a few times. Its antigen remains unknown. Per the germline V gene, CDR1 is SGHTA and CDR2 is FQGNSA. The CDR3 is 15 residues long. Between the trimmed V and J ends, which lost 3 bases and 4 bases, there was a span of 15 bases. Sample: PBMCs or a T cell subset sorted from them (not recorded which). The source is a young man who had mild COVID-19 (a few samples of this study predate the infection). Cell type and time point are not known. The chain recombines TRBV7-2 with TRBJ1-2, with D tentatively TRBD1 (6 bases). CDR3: CASSFRRTVGYGYTF. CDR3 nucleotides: TGTGCCAGCAGCTTCAGGAGGACAGTTGGCTATGGCTACACCTTC. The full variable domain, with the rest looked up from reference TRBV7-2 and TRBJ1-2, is GAGVSQSPSNKVTEKGKDVELRCDPISGHTALYWYRQSLGQGLEFLIYFQGNSAPDKSGLPSDRFSAERTGGSVSTLTIQRTQQEDSAVYLCASSFRRTVGYGYTFGSGTRLTVV.